Sequencing of this T cell receptor beta chain was carried out in a study of regulatory T cells in long-lasting Graves disease. Documented time point: persistent/refractory GD, antithyroid drugs over 5 years with positive TRAb. TCR sequences were obtained from RNA taken from PBMCs. Library construction for TCR beta used iRepertoire HTBI primers and Arm-PCR of CDR3 regions. TCRdb itself ran the multiplex PCR reads through MiXCR, one entry per CDR3 protein. The table has approximately 690,000 distinct CDR3 sequences, around 32% seen once. Germline-derived CDR1 and CDR2 are LGHDT and YNNKEL (reference sequence). The CDR3 sequence is 16 residues long. V dropped 2 bases and J dropped 9; count of bases not matched to a gene: 13. This clonotype turned up a few times. What it recognizes is unknown. Study results and limitations: Public clonotype sharing was higher in persistent than newly diagnosed patients. When disease was persistent, TRBV28, TRBJ1-2 and TRBJ2-5 were the favored segments.

V usage is TRBV3-1 and J usage is TRBJ1-3; 7 positions agree with TRBD1. The input for sequencing was peripheral blood mononuclear cells (PBMCs), taken when the disease was refractory, from a patient treated with antithyroid drugs. The sequence was obtained from a female donor with Graves disease. The CDR3: CASSQNRGGTGVTIYF. The CDR3 region has the DNA TGTGCCAGCAGCCAAAATCGAGGGGGCACCGGCGTCACCATATATTTT.